This T cell receptor beta chain was profiled in a study of shared clonotypes between healthy human individuals. CD45RO-negative, CCR7-selected cells formed the naive CD8 fraction, which excluded terminally differentiated effector memory CD45RA+ cells. In regard to this clone: Antigen unknown.

V trimming: 6 bases; J trimming: 6 bases; junction bases outside the gene matches: 11. Germline V gene sequence: CDR1 LNHDA, CDR2 SQIVND (reference sequence). The CDR3 has 16 amino acids. Study findings and constraints: Of the naive CD4 clonotypes, roughly 5% were shared across several donors. Non-shared clonotypes were found to have lower generation probabilities than the clonotypes that were shared by all four of the sorted-subset donors.

Genomic DNA per cell subset filled all wells of several immunoSEQ plates. Original analysis: As immunoSEQ supplied junction-only sequences (without quality scores), filtering differed. Some clones are missing from TCRdb's copy, which holds only in-frame ones; the method was immunoSEQ multiplex PCR. V and J calls plus clone size are reproduced from that table; the DNA served to infer D and trimming. The table lists about 2.1 million clones, about 94% of them singletons. The V and J genes are TRBV19 and TRBJ2-2, with TRBD2 matching over 9 bases. This clonotype was sampled from a man aged 18 to 35 in good health. Some clones in this sample may be carry-over from other donors' samples. Material: naive CD8+ T cells from PBMCs. The CDR3 DNA sequence: TGTGCCAGTAGCATGGGGCTAGCGGGAAGGTCCGGGGAGCTGTTTTTT. Amino acids: CASSMGLAGRSGELFF.